What follows are 20 T cell receptor beta chains derived from one specimen sequenced in a study of T cell changes during pregnancy in multiple sclerosis. Sequencing was performed with immunoSEQ multiplex PCR; in TCRdb, only in-frame clones are kept and a portion is missing. The sample lists tens of thousands of clones, just under 90% seen once, with about 5.2% in the top ten. The sequenced sample was peripheral blood from another person, used as feeder cells. These receptors all come from a human donor whose cells served as feeder cells for cultures in a pregnancy study.

The V call is TRBV5-1, the J call TRBJ2-7, with D possibly being TRBD1 or TRBD2 (5 bases each). Trimming took 4 bases from V and 0 from J, leaving 11 bases between them. Germline V lookup: CDR1 SGHRS, CDR2 YFSETQ. The CDR3 has 14 residues. The CDR3 region has the DNA TGCGCCAGCAGCCGGAACGGGGCCTCCTACGAGCAGTACTTC. It encodes CASSRNGASYEQYF.

CDR3 loop: CASSFVGLYGYTF. In DNA form, the CDR3 reads TGTGCCAGCAGTTTTGTAGGGCTCTATGGCTACACCTTC. The chain combines TRBV28 with TRBJ1-2; D not certain. Germline V lookup: CDR1 MDHEN, CDR2 SYDVKM. This CDR3 spans 13 amino acids. The V gene lost 3 bases and the J gene lost 4 bases, with 9 bases spanning the gap.

CDR3: CSVEDLGGGYTF. In nucleotides, the CDR3 is TGCAGCGTTGAAGATCTGGGGGGAGGGTACACCTTC. The rearrangement links TRBV29-1 to TRBJ1-2; TRBD1 might be the D (5 bases). The ends were cut back, 0 bases at V and 11 bases at J, with 13 bases in the middle. From germline, CDR1 is SQVTM and CDR2 ANQGSEA. The CDR3 spans 12 residues.

The chain carries TRBV4-1 and TRBJ2-1; 14 bases are shared with TRBD2. CDR3 length: 17 amino acids. Unmatched junction bases numbered 9, after V lost 4 bases and J lost 7 bases. Germline loops: CDR1 MGHRA, CDR2 YSYEKL. CDR3 in amino acids: CASSPGTSGRMGNEQFF. The CDR3 bases are TGCGCCAGCAGCCCGGGGACTAGCGGGAGAATGGGAAATGAGCAGTTCTTC.

The table lists this clone with a few counts. The chain is built from TRBV30 and TRBJ2-1; weak D call: TRBD1 (7 bases). Germline assignment: CDR1 GTSNPN and CDR2 SVGIG (reference sequence). V lost 3 bases, J lost 3 bases, and 9 bases lay in between. The CDR3 extends over 13 amino acids. CDR3 sequence (DNA): TGTGCCTGGAGCAGGGGGGACTACAATGAGCAGTTCTTC. Protein sequence: CAWSRGDYNEQFF.

There are a few counts of this clone. This chain connects TRBV6-6 to TRBJ1-6; the D gene is possibly TRBD1 (5 bases). The V and J ends lost 1 base and 7 bases respectively, with 8 bases between them. This CDR3 is built from 14 residues. Germline V lookup: CDR1 MNHNY, CDR2 SVGAGI (reference sequence). This CDR3 reads CASSYYGANSPLHF. The DNA for the CDR3 is TGTGCCAGCAGTTACTATGGGGCGAATTCACCCCTCCACTTT.

As concerns this clone: The same CDR3 can be traced to other DNA sequences in this sample. The chain is built from TRBV28 and TRBJ1-2; D gene uncertain. The length of the CDR3 is 12 residues. V was cut by 3 bases and J by 5 bases, with 7 bases left in between. Germline V gene data show CDR1 as MDHEN and CDR2 as SYDVKM. CDR3 nucleotides: TGTGCCAGCAGTTTGGGAGATTATGGCTACACCTTC. This codes for CASSLGDYGYTF.

The chain combines TRBV4-1 with TRBJ2-7; D is perhaps TRBD2 (5 bases). With 1 base removed from V and 1 base from J, the gap between germline ends came to 8 bases. Looked up from germline, CDR1 is MGHRA and CDR2 is YSYEKL. This CDR3 spans 14 amino acids. In nucleotides, the CDR3 is TGCGCCAGCAGCCAAGTCCTAGCATCCTACGAGCAGTACTTC. It translates to CASSQVLASYEQYF.

The chain carries TRBV7-3 and TRBJ2-7; 7 bases are shared with TRBD2. Germline CDR1 SGHTA, CDR2 FQGTGA. The CDR3 totals 16 residues. J gave up 0 bases and V 2 bases, and 7 bases lay outside the gene matches. The CDR3 DNA is TGTGCCAGCAGCTTAGGGTTAGCGGGTCTCTCCTACGAGCAGTACTTC. Amino acid sequence: CASSLGLAGLSYEQYF.

In nucleotides, the CDR3 is TGTGCCAGCACCGCCCGACAGGGAAGGTTCAATCAGCCCCAGCATTTT. Translating gives CASTARQGRFNQPQHF. The rearrangement joins TRBV19 to TRBJ1-5; 7 bases agree with TRBD1. Germline trimming cut 9 bases from V and 3 bases from J; bases unmatched to any gene: 14. Looked up from germline, CDR1 is LNHDA and CDR2 is SQIVND (reference sequence). The CDR3 extends over 16 amino acids.

V is TRBV7-2 and J is TRBJ1-2; no clear D gene. Germline V gene lookup returns CDR1 SGHTA and CDR2 FQGNSA. Trimming took off 5 bases at V and 8 bases at J, with 21 bases between the two ends. The CDR3 is 15 amino acids. The chain's CDR3 is CASSPTPPPGRGYTF. In DNA, the CDR3 is TGTGCCAGCAGCCCGACTCCGCCCCCGGGTAGGGGCTACACCTTC.

V gene TRBV9 combines with J gene TRBJ1-2; 8 bases align to TRBD1. The ends lost 0 bases at V and 6 bases at J; junction bases unmatched: 1. The CDR3 runs to 13 residues. Per the germline V gene, CDR1 is SGDLS and CDR2 is YYNGEE. Here the CDR3 DNA reads TGTGCCAGCAGCGTAGGGACAGGGCATGGCTACACCTTC. The encoded protein is CASSVGTGHGYTF.

The genes are TRBV7-9 and TRBJ1-5; D perhaps matches TRBD1 (5 bases). Germline V gives CDR1 SEHNR, CDR2 FQNEAQ (reference sequence). This CDR3 is built from 15 residues. The V end lost 5 bases, the J end lost 0 bases, and 11 bases lay between the germline ends. The CDR3 region is CASSPAGGSNQPQHF. The CDR3 DNA reads as TGTGCCAGCAGCCCAGCCGGGGGTAGCAATCAGCCCCAGCATTTT. Looking up the rest from reference TRBV7-9 and TRBJ1-5 gives the full variable domain: DTGVSQNPRHKITKRGQNVTFRCDPISEHNRLYWYRQTLGQGPEFLTYFQNEAQLEKSRLLSDRFSAERPKGSFSTLEIQRTEQGDSAMYLCASSPAGGSNQPQHFGDGTRLSIL.

The V call is TRBV28, the J call TRBJ1-4; TRBD1 matches 7 bases. V was pared by 5 bases and J by 4 bases, with 7 bases of the junction left unmatched. The germline gives CDR1 MDHEN, CDR2 SYDVKM. The CDR3 is 15 amino acids. As DNA, the CDR3 is TGTGCCAGCAGTCCGCCGACAGGGCTTAATGAAAAACTGTTTTTT. Its protein product is CASSPPTGLNEKLFF.

As regards this clone: Other DNA sequences of this sample code for an identical CDR3. This chain connects TRBV20-1 to TRBJ2-7; no clear D. CDR1 DFQATT and CDR2 SNEGSKA come from the germline V gene (reference sequence). CDR3 length equals 11 residues. Trimming stripped 3 bases from V and 5 bases from J, with 8 bases between. CDR3 amino acids: CSASQSHEQYF. The CDR3 DNA follows: TGCAGTGCTAGTCAAAGTCACGAGCAGTACTTC.

This clone was seen once. Here the CDR3 DNA reads TGTGCCAGCAGCGCAGACAGGGCCCCTTTAAGCTACACCTTC. It codes for CASSADRAPLSYTF. The rearrangement links TRBV9 to TRBJ1-2; 7 bases are a match to TRBD1. This CDR3 has 14 amino acids. CDR1 is SGDLS, CDR2 YYNGEE, per germline. The trim removed 3 bases at V and 9 bases at J, leaving 11 bases unmatched.

In its sample, this clone was seen once. J is TRBJ2-5 and V is TRBV5-1; tentatively, D is TRBD1 (5 bases). CDR3 length: 12 residues. V lost 3 bases and J lost 5, with 8 bases in between. CDR1 and CDR2 from the germline V gene are SGHRS and YFSETQ. CDR3: CASSWAGETQYF. In DNA, the CDR3 is TGCGCCAGCAGCTGGGCAGGGGAGACCCAGTACTTC.

The chain has TRBV7-8 and TRBJ2-1; 16 nucleotides line up with TRBD2. Losses at the gene ends were 5 bases for V and 7 bases for J; bases not matched to a gene: 11. This CDR3 region has 18 residues. CDR1 and CDR2 from the germline V gene are SGHVS and FQNEAQ. The CDR3 nucleotides read TGTGCCAGCAGCCTTAATTCCGGGACTAGCGGGAGGGGGAATGAGCAGTTCTTC. Translation: CASSLNSGTSGRGNEQFF.

This clone was detected only once. The chain uses TRBV6-5 and TRBJ1-6; no definite D call. The germline gives CDR1 MNHEY, CDR2 SVGAGI. The CDR3 length is 14 residues. The V gene lost 7 bases and the J gene lost 5 bases, with 12 bases spanning the gap. Here the CDR3 DNA reads TGTGCCAGCAACTTAAGCGGAAATAATTCACCCCTCCACTTT. Protein product: CASNLSGNNSPLHF.

J is TRBJ1-5 and V is TRBV9; unclear D gene. CDR3 size: 15 residues. V was trimmed by 4 bases and J by 2 bases, leaving 13 bases between them. Germline values: CDR1 SGDLS, CDR2 YYNGEE. The CDR3 loop is CASSPGSTGNQPQHF. The CDR3 nucleotides read TGTGCCAGCAGCCCGGGGTCTACCGGCAATCAGCCCCAGCATTTT.